Below are 12 T cell receptor beta chains sequenced from a single sample in a study of T cell responses to AZD1222 COVID-19 vaccine (dated by TCRdb to the early 2020s). Library prep was done by the immunoSEQ multiplex PCR assay. The table was pulled from immuneACCESS by TCRdb, which kept in-frame rearrangements only. Such tables lose some clones; where checked, under half of the loss comes from unresolved V genes, and the rest has no known cause. The sample table holds about 84,000 clones, of which nearly 90% were seen once. Of the sample, approximately 1.4% is held by the ten largest clones. The time point label, as the study defines it: baseline before first vaccination. Sequences were derived from peripheral blood, sampled on day 0 of AZD1222 vaccination. These receptor sequences come from an adult in good health.

This chain joins TRBV4-3 and TRBJ2-7; either TRBD1 or TRBD2 may fit D (6 bases each). V was clipped by 3 bases and J by 4 bases, with 16 bases between them. The CDR3 length is 15 residues. Germline CDR1 is LGHNA and CDR2 is YSLEER. CDR3 bases: TGCGCCAGCAGCCACGGAGGGGGTAGCGCGTACGAGCAGTACTTC. As protein: CASSHGGGSAYEQYF.

This clone turned up a few times. The chain recombines TRBV7-8 with TRBJ1-1; no reliable D call. V lost 1 base and J 4 bases, leaving 10 bases between the germline ends. This CDR3 spans 14 amino acids. Germline V gene data show CDR1 as SGHVS and CDR2 as FQNEAQ. CDR3 nucleotides: TGTGCCAGCAGCTTAGGGGGTGTGAGCACTGAAGCTTTCTTT. It codes for CASSLGGVSTEAFF.

This sequence joins TRBV23-1 and TRBJ2-3; 14 nucleotides line up with TRBD2. TRBV23-1 is reported as an ORF; its role is uncertain. The V and J ends lost 0 bases and 3 bases, in that order; junction bases with no gene match: 2. The CDR3 has 17 amino acids. The CDR3 region has the DNA TGCGCCAGCAGTCAATCGGGGACTAGCGGGAGAACAGATACGCAGTATTTT. Encoded protein: CASSQSGTSGRTDTQYF.

The chain uses TRBV6-2 or TRBV6-3 and TRBJ1-5; 9 positions agree with TRBD1. Germline CDR1 and CDR2: MNHEY and SVGEGT. The CDR3 consists of 16 residues. The junction had 6 bases not matched to a gene; V was cut back by 6 bases and J by 0 bases. The CDR3 sequence is CASSRDRDYSNQPQHF. The CDR3 DNA reads as TGTGCCAGCAGCCGGGACAGGGATTATAGCAATCAGCCCCAGCATTTT.

The count of this clone is one. This chain joins TRBV27 and TRBJ1-1; D gene uncertain. Germline lookup yields CDR1 MNHEY and CDR2 SMNVEV (reference sequence). V was trimmed by 4 bases and J by 5 bases, leaving 14 bases between them. The CDR3 sequence is 14 residues long. In nucleotides, the CDR3 is TGTGCCAGCAGTTCGACTGGGAGAAATACTGAAGCTTTCTTT. It codes for CASSSTGRNTEAFF.

This chain connects TRBV7-9 to TRBJ2-1; 7 positions agree with TRBD1. This CDR3 is 16 amino acids long. The germline CDR1 and CDR2 sequences are SEHNR and FQNEAQ (reference sequence). Trimming took 5 bases from V and 4 from J; bases not matched to a gene: 11. This chain's CDR3 is CASSEQGPPSYNEQFF. The CDR3 DNA reads as TGTGCCAGCAGCGAACAGGGGCCCCCCTCTTACAATGAGCAGTTCTTC.

This clone has only a few counts. The CDR3 reads CASSPDTSEAFF. CDR3 nucleotide sequence: TGTGCCAGCTCACCCGACACCTCTGAAGCTTTCTTT. V and J are TRBV18 and TRBJ1-1; D remains unclear. The CDR3 runs 12 residues. CDR1 and CDR2 (germline): KGHSH, LQKENI. V was cut by 3 bases and J by 6 bases, with 8 bases left in between.

This clone was recorded only once. V is TRBV29-1 and J is TRBJ1-1; TRBD1 matches at 8 bases. The J segment lost 3 bases and the V segment lost 6 bases, leaving 15 bases of the junction unmatched. Germline V gene sequence: CDR1 SQVTM, CDR2 ANQGSEA. This CDR3 has 16 amino acids. CDR3 sequence reads: CSVVLGPGGLYTEAFF. In DNA, the CDR3 is TGCAGCGTAGTCCTAGGGCCAGGGGGCTTGTACACTGAAGCTTTCTTT.

The chain employs TRBV14 and TRBJ1-2, with 8 positions matching TRBD1. Per the germline V gene, CDR1 is SGHDN and CDR2 is FVKESK. The CDR3 has 17 residues. With 4 bases clipped from V and 3 bases from J, the junction kept 13 bases outside the gene matches. The CDR3 nucleotides are TGTGCCAGCAGCCCTAGAACCCCCGGACAGGGTGACTATGGCTACACCTTC. This sequence encodes CASSPRTPGQGDYGYTF.

The rearrangement uses TRBV4-1 and TRBJ1-2; 8 bases are shared with TRBD1. In germline, CDR1 is MGHRA, CDR2 YSYEKL. The V and J ends lost 7 bases and 4 bases, in that order; junction bases with no gene match: 17. This CDR3 comprises 17 residues. As DNA, the CDR3 is TGCGCCAGCACCCCCGGACAGGGCGCACGCGGAATCTATGGCTACACCTTC. Translating it yields CASTPGQGARGIYGYTF.

A single count supports this clone. The V and J genes are TRBV6-5 and TRBJ2-1, with D perhaps being TRBD1 or TRBD2 (5 bases each). Germline-derived CDR1 and CDR2 are MNHEY and SVGAGI. The CDR3 spans 14 residues. Between the trimmed V and J ends, which lost 1 base and 9 bases, there was a span of 13 bases. DNA of the CDR3: TGTGCCAGCAGTTACTTAGTTCGGGACGGTGAGCAGTTCTTC. Encoded protein: CASSYLVRDGEQFF.

The gene calls are TRBV7-8 and TRBJ2-7; 9 bases line up with TRBD2. The CDR3 is 18 residues long. The V and J ends lost 2 bases and 2 bases, in that order; junction bases with no gene match: 13. Looked up from germline, CDR1 is SGHVS and CDR2 is FQNEAQ. The CDR3 region has the DNA TGTGCCAGCAGCTTACAAACCCTAGCGGGAAACATACCCTACGAGCAGTACTTC. Translation gives CASSLQTLAGNIPYEQYF.